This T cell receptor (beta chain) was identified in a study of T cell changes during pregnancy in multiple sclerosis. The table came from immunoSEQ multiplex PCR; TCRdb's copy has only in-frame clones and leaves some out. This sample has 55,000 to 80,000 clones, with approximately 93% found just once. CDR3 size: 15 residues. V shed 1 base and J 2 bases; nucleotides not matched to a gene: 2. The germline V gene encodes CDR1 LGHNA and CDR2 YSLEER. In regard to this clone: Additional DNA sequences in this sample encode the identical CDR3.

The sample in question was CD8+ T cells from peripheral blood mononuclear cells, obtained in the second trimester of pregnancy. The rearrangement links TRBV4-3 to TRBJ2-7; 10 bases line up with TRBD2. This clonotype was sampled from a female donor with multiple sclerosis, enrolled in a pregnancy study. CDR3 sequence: CASSQGTSGTYEQYF. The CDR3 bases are TGCGCCAGCAGCCAAGGGACTAGCGGTACCTACGAGCAGTACTTC.